Only one count was recorded for the clone carrying this T cell receptor beta chain. One end of the junction fails to match germline, which may point to a read error. Source study methods: Nucleated cell number was recorded as an estimate derived from reference gene primer amplification. Here immunoSEQ multiplex PCR was the method, and the copy in TCRdb shows in-frame clones only, minus some. Clone size and V and J calls were adopted from that table, with D and trimming inferred from the DNA. The sample consists of about 100,000 clones, 85% of them appearing once. The sample belongs to a study of blood T cell repertoires in COVID-19. For the study at large: In each case, the material was cDNA or gDNA derived from T cells, B-cell-depleted T cells, or PBMCs.

The CDR3 is made up of 19 amino acids. Looked up from germline, CDR1 is WNHNN and CDR2 is SYGVQD (reference sequence). The rearrangement uses TRBV10-1 and TRBJ2-3, with a weak D call TRBD1 (5 bases). This sequence was found in a man aged 60 to 69 with acute or convalescent COVID-19. The specimen sequenced was peripheral blood. DNA of the CDR3: TGCGCCAGCAGTGAGTCGAAGGGGCTTAGGACCCGCAGCAGAGATACGCAGTATTTT. Protein: CASSESKGLRTRSRDTQYF.